A single sample is the source of the 9 T cell receptor beta chains below, sequenced in a study of T-cell memory formation after mild COVID-19 (dated by TCRdb to the early 2020s). Library preparation was by 5' RACE. The listed sequencing device is Illumina NovaSeq 6000. TCRdb's own reprocessing of the public reads used fastp at Q25 and MiXCR and kept productive beta chains. Every distinct CDR3 protein forms one entry, paired with its most common genes and DNA. This sample lists approximately 150,000 distinct CDR3 sequences; around 5.8% were detected once. Of the sample, approximately 2.1% is held by the ten largest clones. The sample consisted of PBMCs or a T cell subset sorted from them (not recorded which). The receptor source for this set is an adult woman who had mild COVID-19 (a few samples of this study predate the infection). The sample titles of this study are shuffled in the database, so cell type and time point are left out; the donor was told from shared clones.

This clonotype came up many times. This chain connects TRBV15 to TRBJ2-2, with 7 bases fitting TRBD2. J lost 7 bases, V lost 2 bases, and 7 bases had no gene match. Germline lookup yields CDR1 LNHNV and CDR2 YYDKDF (reference sequence). The CDR3 contains 15 residues. CDR3 sequence (DNA): TGTGCCACCAGCAGATTGGCGGGGGAGGTCGGGGAGCTGTTTTTT. It encodes CATSRLAGEVGELFF.

This clonotype was counted ten times or more. The V call is TRBV5-6, the J call TRBJ2-7; 9 bases are a match to TRBD1. The V gene end was trimmed by 4 bases and the J gene end by 2 bases; junction bases not matched to a gene: 10. Germline lookup yields CDR1 SGHDT and CDR2 YYEEEE. The CDR3 totals 16 residues. CDR3 sequence reads: CASSMDGQGKPYEQYF. The CDR3 bases are TGTGCCAGCAGCATGGATGGACAGGGGAAACCCTACGAGCAGTACTTC. Variable domain in full (rest from reference TRBV5-6 and TRBJ2-7): DAGVTQSPTHLIKTRGQQVTLRCSPKSGHDTVSWYQQALGQGPQFIFQYYEEEERQRGNFPDRFSGHQFPNYSSELNVNALLLGDSALYLCASSMDGQGKPYEQYFGPGTRLTVT.

This clonotype has a count of ten or more. The CDR3 sequence is CASIQGLAGVWETQYF. The CDR3 nucleotides read TGTGCCAGCATACAAGGACTAGCGGGGGTATGGGAGACCCAGTACTTC. V gene TRBV6-1 combines with J gene TRBJ2-5; TRBD2 matches 13 bases. CDR1 is MNHNS, CDR2 SASEGT, per germline. The CDR3 length is 16 residues. J was trimmed by 5 bases and V by 7 bases; bases with no gene match: 10.

This clonotype appeared a few times. The chain combines TRBV11-3 with TRBJ2-1; D possibly corresponds to TRBD1 (5 bases). The V and J ends lost 4 bases and 5 bases respectively, with 12 bases between them. Germline V gene lookup returns CDR1 SGHNT and CDR2 YENEEA. The CDR3 sequence is 14 residues long. The CDR3 is CASSSQGSDNEQFF. Written as DNA, the CDR3 is TGTGCCAGCAGCTCTCAGGGTTCTGACAATGAGCAGTTCTTC.

The chain joins TRBV6-2 or TRBV6-3 to TRBJ2-1; D tentatively fits TRBD1 or TRBD2 (5 bases each). CDR3 length equals 16 residues. Germline loops: CDR1 MNHEY, CDR2 SVGEGT. Trimming cost V 6 bases and J 1 base, with 16 bases left between them. The CDR3 DNA reads TGTGCCAGCAGGGGATCTGGGACGCCGTCCTACAATGAGCAGTTCTTC. It yields the protein CASRGSGTPSYNEQFF.

This clonotype came up many times. The genes are TRBV29-1 and TRBJ2-5; either TRBD1 or TRBD2 may supply D (5 bases each). With 3 bases removed from V and 7 bases from J, the gap between germline ends came to 15 bases. Germline V gene sequence: CDR1 SQVTM, CDR2 ANQGSEA. The CDR3 is 13 amino acids. The CDR3 loop is CSVDRSPRGTQYF. Written as DNA, the CDR3 is TGCAGCGTTGACCGCAGCCCGAGGGGGACCCAGTACTTC. Drawing the rest from reference TRBV29-1 and TRBJ2-5, the complete variable domain is SAVISQKPSRDICQRGTSLTIQCQVDSQVTMMFWYRQQPGQSLTLIATANQGSEATYESGFVIDKFPISRPNLTFSTLTVSNMSPEDSSIYLCSVDRSPRGTQYFGPGTRLLVL.

The chain combines TRBV5-1 with TRBJ2-1, with 7 nucleotides matching TRBD2. V lost 6 bases, J lost 5 bases, and 8 bases stayed unmatched. The CDR3 extends over 14 amino acids. Germline CDR1 and CDR2: SGHRS and YFSETQ. The DNA for the CDR3 is TGCGCCAGCAACTCGGCTAGCGGTAACAATGAGCAGTTCTTC. Translation: CASNSASGNNEQFF.

This clonotype was counted many times. The genes are TRBV2 and TRBJ2-1; D is undetermined. This CDR3 has 11 residues. V lost 6 bases and J lost 5, with 5 bases in between. Germline assignment: CDR1 SNHLY and CDR2 FYNNEI. CDR3 sequence: CASSENNEQFF. As DNA, the CDR3 is TGTGCCAGCAGCGAGAACAATGAGCAGTTCTTC.

V and J are TRBV28 and TRBJ1-2; 9 nucleotides agree with TRBD1. Germline V gives CDR1 MDHEN, CDR2 SYDVKM. Trimming cost V 6 bases and J 4 bases; bases outside gene matches: 9. The CDR3 loop spans 15 amino acids. CDR3 amino acids: CASSPTGGWGYGYTF. The CDR3 nucleotides read TGTGCCAGCAGCCCCACAGGGGGCTGGGGCTATGGCTACACCTTC.